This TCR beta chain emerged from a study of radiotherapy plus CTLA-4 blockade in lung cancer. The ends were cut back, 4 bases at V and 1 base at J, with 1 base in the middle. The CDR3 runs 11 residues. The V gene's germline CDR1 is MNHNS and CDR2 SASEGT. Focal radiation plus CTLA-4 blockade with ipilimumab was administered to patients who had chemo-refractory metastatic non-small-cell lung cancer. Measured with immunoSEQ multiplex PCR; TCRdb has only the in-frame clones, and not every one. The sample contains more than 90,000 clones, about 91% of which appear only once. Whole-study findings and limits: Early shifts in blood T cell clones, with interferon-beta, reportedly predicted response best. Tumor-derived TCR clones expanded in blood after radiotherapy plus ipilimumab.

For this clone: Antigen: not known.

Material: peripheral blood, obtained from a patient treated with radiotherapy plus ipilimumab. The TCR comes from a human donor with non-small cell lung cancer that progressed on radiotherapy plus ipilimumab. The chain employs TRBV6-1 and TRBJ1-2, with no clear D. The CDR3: CASSGNYGYTF. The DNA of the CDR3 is TGTGCCAGCAGTGGTAACTATGGCTACACCTTC.